These 15 T cell receptor beta chains originate from one sample sequenced in a study of cytomegalovirus exposure and HLA in healthy donors. This table comes from immunoSEQ multiplex PCR, and its TCRdb copy is limited to in-frame clones, with some not included. The repertoire holds over 150,000 clones, with 75% to 95% as singletons. The sequenced material came from PBMCs. The receptors derive from a woman between 18 and 29 years old in good health and CMV-seropositive.

The chain combines TRBV5-4 with TRBJ2-7; a possible D gene is TRBD1 (5 bases). CDR1 and CDR2 from the germline V gene are SGHNT and YYREEE (reference sequence). The CDR3 has 15 amino acids. V lost 0 bases to trimming and J lost 2 bases, with 12 bases between them. The CDR3 nucleotides are TGTGCCAGCAGCTTGGGGGGCGGCAAAGCCTACGAGCAGTACTTC. Translation gives CASSLGGGKAYEQYF. Using reference TRBV5-4 and TRBJ2-7 for the parts outside the CDR3, the full variable domain is ETGVTQSPTHLIKTRGQQVTLRCSSQSGHNTVSWYQQALGQGPQFIFQYYREEENGRGNFPPRFSGLQFPNYSSELNVNALELDDSALYLCASSLGGGKAYEQYFGPGTRLTVT.

This clone was observed a handful of times. This chain links TRBV6-5 with TRBJ2-7; 10 bases fit TRBD1. The J segment lost 6 bases and the V segment lost 6 bases, leaving 8 bases of the junction unmatched. This CDR3 is 14 amino acids long. The germline CDR1 and CDR2 sequences are MNHEY and SVGAGI. This CDR3 is CASSPLRTGGEQYF. The CDR3 DNA follows: TGTGCCAGCAGCCCTCTCAGGACAGGGGGCGAGCAGTACTTC.

The CDR3 spells CASSYGQGASYGYTF. The CDR3 DNA follows: TGTGCCAGCAGCTACGGACAGGGGGCATCATATGGCTACACCTTC. V gene TRBV6-6 combines with J gene TRBJ1-2; 11 nucleotides match TRBD1. The germline V gene encodes CDR1 MNHNY and CDR2 SVGAGI (reference sequence). The CDR3 extends over 15 amino acids. The ends lost 6 bases at V and 5 bases at J; junction bases unmatched: 8.

The chain has TRBV18 and TRBJ1-1; D call uncertain. CDR1 is KGHSH and CDR2 is LQKENI in the germline V gene. The CDR3 loop spans 14 amino acids. V was clipped by 3 bases and J by 0 bases, with 8 bases between them. CDR3 in DNA: TGTGCCAGCTCACCTCCGTCTGTGAACACTGAAGCTTTCTTT. It specifies CASSPPSVNTEAFF.

The V call is TRBV6-1, the J call TRBJ1-1; D not certain. V lost 2 bases to trimming and J lost 0 bases, with 10 bases between them. CDR3 length: 15 residues. Germline lookup yields CDR1 MNHNS and CDR2 SASEGT. The chain's CDR3 is CASSEFRTMNTEAFF. The CDR3 DNA sequence: TGTGCCAGCAGTGAATTTAGGACTATGAACACTGAAGCTTTCTTT.

The rearrangement joins TRBV30 to TRBJ2-6; TRBD2 might be the D (6 bases). Germline values: CDR1 GTSNPN, CDR2 SVGIG (reference sequence). The CDR3 spans 17 residues. V was trimmed by 3 bases and J by 5 bases, leaving 20 bases between them. The CDR3: CAWSSGGSGRRANVLTF. The CDR3 DNA reads as TGTGCCTGGAGCTCTGGAGGGAGCGGTCGTAGGGCCAACGTCCTGACTTTC.

DNA for the CDR3: TGCGCCAGCAGCCAAGAACCGTTCGGGACAGGGGTTACAGATACGCAGTATTTT. It specifies CASSQEPFGTGVTDTQYF. This chain links TRBV4-1 with TRBJ2-3; 10 nucleotides line up with TRBD1. Germline CDR1 is MGHRA and CDR2 is YSYEKL. The CDR3 has 18 residues. J lost 3 bases, V lost 0 bases, and 9 bases had no gene match.

V and J are TRBV5-1 and TRBJ1-1; 9 positions match TRBD1. Trimming at V came to 1 base and at J to 0 bases, leaving 10 bases not matched to a gene. Germline lookup yields CDR1 SGHRS and CDR2 YFSETQ. CDR3 size: 18 residues. CDR3 region: CASSLRGGQGIMNTEAFF. The DNA for the CDR3 is TGCGCCAGCAGCTTGCGAGGAGGACAGGGGATCATGAACACTGAAGCTTTCTTT.

The chain combines TRBV10-1 with TRBJ2-2, with 7 nucleotides matching TRBD1. The CDR3 covers 14 residues. Trimming took 5 bases from V and 5 from J; bases not matched to a gene: 5. Germline assignment: CDR1 WNHNN and CDR2 SYGVQD (reference sequence). CDR3 DNA sequence: TGCGCCAGCAGTCTAGACAGGGTGACCGGGGAGCTGTTTTTT. Protein: CASSLDRVTGELFF.

DNA of the CDR3: TGTGCCAGCAGTACCCTACTAGCGGGAAGGAACGAGCAGTACTTC. This encodes CASSTLLAGRNEQYF. The rearrangement joins TRBV28 to TRBJ2-7, with 10 bases matching TRBD2. The J segment lost 5 bases and the V segment lost 5 bases, leaving 9 bases of the junction unmatched. This CDR3 region has 15 residues. Per germline, CDR1 MDHEN and CDR2 SYDVKM.

J is TRBJ1-2 and V is TRBV20-1; D call uncertain. The V gene lost 7 bases and the J gene lost 2 bases, with 8 bases spanning the gap. The CDR3 is made up of 11 amino acids. The V gene's germline CDR1 is DFQATT and CDR2 SNEGSKA (reference sequence). The CDR3 nucleotides are TGCAGTGTCGCGGGAAACTATGGCTACACCTTC. It yields the protein CSVAGNYGYTF.

V usage is TRBV28 and J usage is TRBJ1-1, with D unclear. V was trimmed by 6 bases and J by 6 bases, leaving 23 bases between them. The length of the CDR3 is 16 residues. Germline assignment: CDR1 MDHEN and CDR2 SYDVKM. The CDR3 DNA reads as TGTGCCAGCAGCACCGCATTCGGTCCGACCGACTCTGAAGCTTTCTTT. It codes for CASSTAFGPTDSEAFF.

The chain links TRBV10-1 to TRBJ2-7; 12 bases fit TRBD2. With 5 bases clipped from V and 6 bases from J, the junction kept 5 bases outside the gene matches. Germline V gene data show CDR1 as WNHNN and CDR2 as SYGVQD (reference sequence). CDR3 length equals 14 residues. CDR3 in amino acids: CASSQTSGRREQYF. CDR3 DNA sequence: TGCGCCAGCAGTCAGACTAGCGGGAGACGCGAGCAGTACTTC.

A few counts support this clone. This chain joins TRBV30 and TRBJ1-5, with D hard to call. CDR1 GTSNPN and CDR2 SVGIG come from the germline V gene (reference sequence). CDR3 size: 16 residues. Trimming left V 3 bases short and J 5 bases short, with 20 bases between. The CDR3 bases are TGTGCCTGGAGCATTTATAGCAGCAGTAGACATCAGCCCCAGCATTTT. This translates into CAWSIYSSSRHQPQHF.

The chain combines TRBV7-8 with TRBJ2-5; D may be TRBD2 (5 bases). V shed 4 bases and J shed 1 base, with 10 bases lying between them. CDR3 length: 14 residues. Germline loops: CDR1 SGHVS, CDR2 FQNEAQ. CDR3 nucleotides: TGTGCCAGCAGCTATAGCGTACTCCAAGAGACCCAGTACTTC. Encoded protein: CASSYSVLQETQYF.